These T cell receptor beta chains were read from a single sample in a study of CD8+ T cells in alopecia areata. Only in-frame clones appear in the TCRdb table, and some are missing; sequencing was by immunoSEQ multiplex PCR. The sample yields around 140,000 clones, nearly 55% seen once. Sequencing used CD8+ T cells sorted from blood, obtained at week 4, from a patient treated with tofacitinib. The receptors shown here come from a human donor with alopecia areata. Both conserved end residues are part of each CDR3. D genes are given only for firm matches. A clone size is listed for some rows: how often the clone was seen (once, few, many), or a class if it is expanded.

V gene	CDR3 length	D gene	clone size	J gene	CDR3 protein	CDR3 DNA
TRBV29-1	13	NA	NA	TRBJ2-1	CSASAGVYNEQFF	TGCAGCGCGAGCGCAGGCGTCTACAATGAGCAGTTCTTC
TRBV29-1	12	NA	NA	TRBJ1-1	CSVWGENTEAFF	TGCAGCGTTTGGGGGGAGAACACTGAAGCTTTCTTT
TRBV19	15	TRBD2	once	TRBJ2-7	CASSSTGLAAYEQYF	TGTGCCAGTAGCAGCACGGGACTAGCGGCCTACGAGCAGTACTTC
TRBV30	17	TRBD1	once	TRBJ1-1	CAWSLFPSGQGGTEAFF	TGTGCCTGGAGCCTTTTCCCCTCGGGACAGGGGGGCACTGAAGCTTTCTTT
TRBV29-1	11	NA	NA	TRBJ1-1	CSVGLDTEAFF	TGCAGCGTTGGATTAGACACTGAAGCTTTCTTT
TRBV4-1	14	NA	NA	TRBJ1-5	CASSPLLSNQPQHF	TGCGCCAGCAGCCCGTTACTTAGCAATCAGCCCCAGCATTTT
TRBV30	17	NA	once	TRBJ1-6	CAWSVREGWYYNSPLHF	TGTGCCTGGAGTGTACGGGAGGGGTGGTACTATAATTCACCCCTCCACTTT
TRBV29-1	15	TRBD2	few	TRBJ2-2	CSVGASGGHTGELFF	TGCAGCGTTGGGGCTAGCGGGGGGCACACCGGGGAGCTGTTTTTT
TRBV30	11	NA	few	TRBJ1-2	CAWATGSGYTF	TGTGCCTGGGCTACAGGGTCTGGCTACACCTTC
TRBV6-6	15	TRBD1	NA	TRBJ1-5	CASSHRDRVNQPQHF	TGTGCCAGCAGTCACCGGGACAGGGTCAATCAGCCCCAGCATTTT
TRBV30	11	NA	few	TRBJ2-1	CAWSLGGEQFF	TGTGCCTGGTCGCTAGGGGGTGAGCAGTTCTTC
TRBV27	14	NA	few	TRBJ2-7	CASSVDSGSYEQYF	TGTGCCAGCAGTGTGGACAGTGGATCCTACGAGCAGTACTTC
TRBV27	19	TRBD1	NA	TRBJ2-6	CASSLSPGQVAPGANVLTF	TGTGCCAGCAGTTTATCTCCCGGACAGGTGGCGCCTGGGGCCAACGTCCTGACTTTC
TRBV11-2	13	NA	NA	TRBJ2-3	CASSGGAADTQYF	TGTGCCAGCAGCGGGGGGGCAGCCGATACGCAGTATTTT
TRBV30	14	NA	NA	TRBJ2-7	CAWSYGLGFYEQYF	TGTGCCTGGAGTTATGGACTGGGGTTCTACGAGCAGTACTTC
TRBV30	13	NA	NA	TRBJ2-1	CASLVGSGNEQFF	TGTGCCTCCCTGGTAGGCAGCGGCAATGAGCAGTTCTTC
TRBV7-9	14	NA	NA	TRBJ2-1	CASSLGPLDNEQFF	TGTGCCAGCAGCTTAGGCCCGTTGGACAATGAGCAGTTCTTC
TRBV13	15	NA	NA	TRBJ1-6	CASSLGTGINSPLHF	TGTGCCAGCAGCTTAGGTACAGGAATCAATTCACCCCTCCACTTT
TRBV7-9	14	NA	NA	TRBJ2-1	CASSLRGNYNEQFF	TGTGCCAGCAGCTTACGGGGGAACTACAATGAGCAGTTCTTC
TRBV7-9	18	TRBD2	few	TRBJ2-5	CASSFDPGLAGLQETQYF	TGTGCCAGCAGCTTCGATCCGGGACTAGCGGGGTTACAAGAGACCCAGTACTTC
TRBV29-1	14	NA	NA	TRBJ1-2	CSVVGGEANYGYTF	TGCAGCGTTGTGGGTGGGGAAGCTAACTATGGCTACACCTTC
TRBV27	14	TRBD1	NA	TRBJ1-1	CASSLTRGITEAFF	TGTGCCAGCAGTTTAACCAGGGGGATCACTGAAGCTTTCTTT
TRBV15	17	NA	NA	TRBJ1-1	CATSRANWGAVNTEAFF	TGTGCCACCAGCAGAGCTAATTGGGGGGCCGTGAACACTGAAGCTTTCTTT
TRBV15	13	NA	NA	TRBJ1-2	CATSRDPNYGYTF	TGTGCCACCAGCAGAGATCCCAACTATGGCTACACCTTC
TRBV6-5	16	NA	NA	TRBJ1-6	CASSLSGIEGNSPLHF	TGTGCCAGCAGTTTATCCGGGATCGAGGGTAATTCACCCCTCCACTTT